This T cell receptor beta chain derives from a study of blood T cell repertoires in COVID-19. The wider study: Acute-phase and convalescent COVID-19 samples originated in the United States, Italy and Spain. The cDNA or gDNA used as material had been derived from T cells, B-cell-depleted T cells, or PBMCs.

Germline CDR1 is SGHNT and CDR2 is YYREEE (reference sequence). The V and J ends lost 4 bases and 10 bases respectively, with 15 bases between them. The CDR3 totals 14 residues. In the original analysis: Estimation of nucleated cell counts was performed using reference gene primer amplification. The assay was immunoSEQ multiplex PCR, and TCRdb's table has in-frame clones only and misses some. V and J calls and clone size are given by that table; D and trimming were obtained from the DNA. This sample has 75,000 to 95,000 clones; around four fifths occur once, and the top ten carry roughly 18%. The V and J genes are TRBV5-4 and TRBJ1-6; D possibly corresponds to TRBD1 (5 bases). Specimen: peripheral blood. The TCR originated in an elderly man with active or convalescent COVID-19. The CDR3 coding sequence is TGTGCCAGCAGCCTGACAGCCAGACAATCACCCCTCCACTTT. It codes for CASSLTARQSPLHF.